This T cell receptor (beta chain) is from a study of blood T cell repertoires in COVID-19. Study-wide context: T cells, B-cell-depleted T cells, or PBMCs supplied cDNA or gDNA.

Participant ages covered roughly 18 to 89 years across about 22 US areas. Participant-reported clinical history was the basis for cohort assignment. CDR1 is MDHEN and CDR2 is SYDVKM in the germline V gene. This CDR3 contains 15 residues. V dropped 2 bases and J dropped 7 bases, with 12 bases sitting between them. In the original analysis: Nucleated cell counts were estimated from reference gene primer amplification. Clones were sequenced by immunoSEQ multiplex PCR, and TCRdb holds only the in-frame ones, with some missing. The V and J calls and clone size were taken over from that table, and D and trimming were inferred from the DNA. The sample yields just over 300,000 clones, 70% to 90% seen once.

V gene TRBV28 combines with J gene TRBJ1-6; D is possibly TRBD1 (5 bases). The sequenced sample was PBMCs or T cells enriched from blood (not recorded which). This TCR derives from a man younger than 45 who had recovered from COVID-19. CDR3: CASSLPPGKNSPLHF. DNA of the CDR3: TGTGCCAGCAGTTTACCACCAGGGAAAAATTCACCCCTCCACTTT.